This TCR beta chain was retrieved from a study of shared clonotypes between healthy human individuals. Negatively enriched CD4+ T cells were divided by CD45RA into naive and memory. Study-level results: Few donors limited the genetic and exposure-history diversity represented. Richness estimates generally favored naive over memory subsets.

CDR1 and CDR2 from the germline V gene are SGHDT and YYEEEE. The CDR3 loop spans 14 amino acids. This clone was seen a single time. The antigen is not known. It may be a read error: a sequence one base away is much more abundant. Only in-frame clones appear in the TCRdb table, and some are missing; sequencing was by immunoSEQ multiplex PCR. In the table there are under 1,100,000 clones, 75% to 85% of which are singletons. What was sequenced was memory CD4+ T cells from PBMCs. Sample subset: CD45RA-negative fraction. This receptor was obtained from a man younger than 35 in good health. Some clones in this sample may be carry-over from other donors' samples. The genes are TRBV5-6 and TRBJ1-2, with TRBD1 matching over 10 bases. CDR3 amino acids: CASSWDRGNYDYTF. CDR3 sequence (DNA): TGTGCCAGCAGCTGGGACAGGGGAAACTATGACTACACCTTC.